These T cell receptor beta chains were read from a single sample in a study of low-dose radiotherapy and immunotherapy resistance in tumors. TCRdb processed the reads anew with MiXCR; each CDR3 protein has one entry. The sample has around 99,000 distinct CDR3 sequences, more than 8.5% seen once. This specimen was PBMCs, taken before treatment. The receptors originated from a male donor with prostate cancer. CDR3s include the opening cysteine and the closing phenylalanine or tryptophan. The D gene is left open where the match is weak. Where a row states a size, it is once, few, many or the class of an expanded clone; other rows omit it.

d_call: TRBD2
v_call: TRBV5-1
clone_size: many
cdr3_aa: CASSREVTGGYNEQFF

d_call: TRBD1
v_call: TRBV4-2
clone_size: -
cdr3_aa: CASSPGTGVQPRHF

d_call: -
v_call: TRBV18
clone_size: many
cdr3_aa: CASSRRAANTGELFF

d_call: -
v_call: TRBV20-1
clone_size: many
cdr3_aa: CSANRAEETQYF

d_call: -
v_call: TRBV19
clone_size: many
cdr3_aa: CASGGQGGQPQHF

d_call: -
v_call: TRBV4-2
clone_size: many
cdr3_aa: CASSQGSGWAEPQHF

d_call: TRBD2
v_call: TRBV2
clone_size: many
cdr3_aa: CAGGTSGYTEQFF

d_call: TRBD2
v_call: TRBV12-3/TRBV12-4
clone_size: many
cdr3_aa: CASSLTSGNTGELFF

d_call: TRBD1
v_call: TRBV28
clone_size: many
cdr3_aa: CASSWTGAHEQYF

d_call: TRBD2
v_call: TRBV12-3/TRBV12-4
clone_size: many
cdr3_aa: CASRMTSDSYNEQFF

d_call: TRBD2
v_call: TRBV30
clone_size: many
cdr3_aa: CAWGGLAGVLEQFF

d_call: TRBD2
v_call: TRBV28
clone_size: many
cdr3_aa: CASTVNPGLAQEETQYF

d_call: TRBD1
v_call: TRBV18
clone_size: many
cdr3_aa: CASSPRQGALSDTQYF

d_call: -
v_call: TRBV12-3/TRBV12-4
clone_size: many
cdr3_aa: CASSLGVANNEQFF

d_call: -
v_call: TRBV20-1
clone_size: many
cdr3_aa: CSSNRNTEAFF

d_call: -
v_call: TRBV5-6
clone_size: -
cdr3_aa: CASRHPAGETQYF

d_call: -
v_call: TRBV29-1
clone_size: many
cdr3_aa: CSVEPRTKLNTEAFF

d_call: -
v_call: TRBV9
clone_size: many
cdr3_aa: CASSALGGANQPQHF

d_call: TRBD2
v_call: TRBV7-9
clone_size: many
cdr3_aa: CASSSQPGLAVWEQFF

d_call: -
v_call: TRBV18
clone_size: many
cdr3_aa: CASSPTSQLSYEQYF

d_call: -
v_call: TRBV7-2
clone_size: many
cdr3_aa: CASSLGRANTGELFF

d_call: -
v_call: TRBV29-1
clone_size: many
cdr3_aa: CSVGAMGGTQYF

d_call: TRBD1
v_call: TRBV6-2/TRBV6-3
clone_size: many
cdr3_aa: CASMKYMTGLNTEAFF

d_call: -
v_call: TRBV10-3
clone_size: many
cdr3_aa: CAISEGSRADNEQFF

d_call: -
v_call: TRBV19
clone_size: -
cdr3_aa: CASRQGRNYQPQHF

d_call: -
v_call: TRBV24-1
clone_size: many
cdr3_aa: CATSDAVRGFNEQFF

d_call: -
v_call: TRBV10-3
clone_size: many
cdr3_aa: CAISEFGTSSYNEQFF

d_call: TRBD2
v_call: TRBV20-1
clone_size: many
cdr3_aa: CSARGLAGNTDTQYF

d_call: TRBD2
v_call: TRBV5-4
clone_size: many
cdr3_aa: CASSLGRGGSSYEQYF

d_call: -
v_call: TRBV30
clone_size: many
cdr3_aa: CAWSIGSAEFF

d_call: TRBD1
v_call: TRBV10-3
clone_size: many
cdr3_aa: CAIRKTGEGVNTEAFF

d_call: -
v_call: TRBV30
clone_size: many
cdr3_aa: CAWSVTPEQYF

d_call: TRBD2
v_call: TRBV5-1
clone_size: many
cdr3_aa: CASSSLAGGHTDTQYF

d_call: -
v_call: TRBV18
clone_size: many
cdr3_aa: CASSPPNSVRGTDTQYF

d_call: TRBD2
v_call: TRBV20-1
clone_size: many
cdr3_aa: CSASMTSERPWETQYF

d_call: TRBD1
v_call: TRBV15
clone_size: many
cdr3_aa: CATSNPVDRGRGGANVLTF

d_call: -
v_call: TRBV7-2
clone_size: many
cdr3_aa: CASSLIDNRFDGYTF

d_call: TRBD1
v_call: TRBV12-3/TRBV12-4
clone_size: many
cdr3_aa: CASSFGGRGLGYTF

d_call: TRBD2
v_call: TRBV20-1
clone_size: many
cdr3_aa: CSARARASGGGTDTQYF

d_call: -
v_call: TRBV2
clone_size: many
cdr3_aa: CASRDYQNTDTQYF

d_call: TRBD1
v_call: TRBV18
clone_size: many
cdr3_aa: CASSLPTGVTEAFF

d_call: -
v_call: TRBV7-9
clone_size: many
cdr3_aa: CASSLADEKLFF

d_call: -
v_call: TRBV28
clone_size: many
cdr3_aa: CASSLGGRRGYTEAFF